This entry is about one TCR beta chain. This sample also contains other DNA sequences that code for the same CDR3. These data are taken from a study of Ad26.COV2.S vaccination and SARS-CoV-2 variants. Study context: Donor was in the COV1001 Ad26.COV2.S trial arm.

The CDR3 is made up of 13 amino acids. The V end was cut by 4 bases, the J end by 1 base, with 8 bases between. Germline-derived CDR1 and CDR2 are SGHRS and YFSETQ. The sample's treatment: around 19 received Ad26.COV2.S at low or high dose, single or two shots; about 5 received placebo; per-sample allocation not given. The study sampled participants on day 63 after the first vaccine or placebo injection. Sequencing used immunoSEQ multiplex PCR; TCRdb keeps in-frame clones, though not all of them. Altogether fewer than 500,000 clones are present, 75% to 95% being singletons, with the ten largest covering 12%.

The source of this sequence is a person between 18 and 59 years old who received the Ad26.COV2.S COVID-19 vaccine or a placebo. The chain is built from TRBV5-1 and TRBJ2-5, with no clear D. Sequenced material: peripheral blood, taken in a trial of Ad26.COV2.S vaccine versus placebo. CDR3 sequence reads: CASSPGPQETQYF. The CDR3 DNA sequence: TGCGCCAGCAGCCCCGGACCCCAAGAGACCCAGTACTTC.